This TCR beta chain was captured in a study of regulatory T cells in long-lasting Graves disease. Study information: Graves' patients diagnosed newly had used antithyroid drugs under 3 months.

This clonotype was found once. Its antigen is not known. In building TCR beta libraries, iRepertoire HTBI primers were used together with Arm-PCR of CDR3 regions. One entry per CDR3 protein results from TCRdb running MiXCR on the multiplex PCR reads. This sample has fewer than 650,000 distinct CDR3 sequences, with approximately 16% found just once. V lost 5 bases and J 3 bases, leaving 11 bases between the germline ends. Germline V gene lookup returns CDR1 MDHEN and CDR2 SYDVKM. CDR3 size: 13 residues. The time point here: newly diagnosed GD, antithyroid drugs for less than 3 months. Making the TCR library involved RNA that had been extracted from PBMCs. Study results and limitations: Persistent disease exhibited a predilection for TRBV28, TRBJ1-2 and TRBJ2-5.

These records were also assigned to another study, of T cells in Graves' hyperthyroidism and ophthalmopathy. That work states: Stable hyperthyroidism was told apart from ophthalmopathy by a model built on 13 V-J features.

The sequence came from a man younger than 35 with Graves disease. The J gene is TRBJ2-7, the V gene TRBV28; no clear D gene. Sample: peripheral blood mononuclear cells (PBMCs), taken at new diagnosis, from a patient treated with antithyroid drugs. In nucleotides, the CDR3 is TGTGCCAGCAGTAAGTACTCAAACTACGAGCAGTACTTC. Protein sequence: CASSKYSNYEQYF. The whole variable domain, remainder taken from reference TRBV28 and TRBJ2-7, is DVKVTQSSRYLVKRTGEKVFLECVQDMDHENMFWYRQDPGLGLRLIYFSYDVKMKEKGDIPEGYSVSREKKERFSLILESASTNQTSMYLCASSKYSNYEQYFGPGTRLTVT.